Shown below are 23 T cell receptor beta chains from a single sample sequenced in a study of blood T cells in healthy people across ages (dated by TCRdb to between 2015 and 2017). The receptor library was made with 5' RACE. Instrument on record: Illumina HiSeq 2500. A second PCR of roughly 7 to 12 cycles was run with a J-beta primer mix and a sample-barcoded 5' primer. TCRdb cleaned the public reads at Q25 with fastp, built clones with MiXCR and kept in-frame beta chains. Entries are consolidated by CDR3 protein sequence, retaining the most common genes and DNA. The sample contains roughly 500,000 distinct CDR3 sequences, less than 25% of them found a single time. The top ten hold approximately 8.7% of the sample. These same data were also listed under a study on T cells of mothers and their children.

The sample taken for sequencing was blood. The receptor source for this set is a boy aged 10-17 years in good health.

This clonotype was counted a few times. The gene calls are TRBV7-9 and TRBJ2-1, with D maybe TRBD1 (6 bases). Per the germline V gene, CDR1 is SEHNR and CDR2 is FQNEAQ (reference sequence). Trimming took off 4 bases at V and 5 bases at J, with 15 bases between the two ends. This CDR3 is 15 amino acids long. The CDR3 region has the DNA TGTGCCAGCAGCTCCATTAGGGCAGGGGACAATGAGCAGTTCTTC. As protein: CASSSIRAGDNEQFF.

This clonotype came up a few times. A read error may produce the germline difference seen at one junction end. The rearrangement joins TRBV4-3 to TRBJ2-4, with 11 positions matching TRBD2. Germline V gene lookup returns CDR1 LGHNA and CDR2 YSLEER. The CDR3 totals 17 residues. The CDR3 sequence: CASSPGTSGLAKNIPYF. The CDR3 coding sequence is TGCGCCAGCAGCCCCGGGACTAGCGGACTAGCCAAAAACATTCCGTACTTC.

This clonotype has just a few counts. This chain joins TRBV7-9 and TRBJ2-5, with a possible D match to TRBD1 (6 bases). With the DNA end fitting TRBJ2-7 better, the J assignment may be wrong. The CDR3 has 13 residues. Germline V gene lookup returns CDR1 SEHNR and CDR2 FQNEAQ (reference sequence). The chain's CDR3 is CASGTGPYHEQYF. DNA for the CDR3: TGTGCCAGTGGTACAGGGCCCTACCACGAGCAGTACTTC.

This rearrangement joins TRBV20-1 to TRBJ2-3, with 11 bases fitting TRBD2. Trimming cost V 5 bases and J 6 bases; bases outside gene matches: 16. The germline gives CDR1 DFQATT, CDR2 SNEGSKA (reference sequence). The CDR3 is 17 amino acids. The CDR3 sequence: CSAHPGLAAPLSDTQYF. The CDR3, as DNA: TGCAGTGCTCATCCGGGACTAGCGGCCCCTTTATCCGATACGCAGTATTTT.

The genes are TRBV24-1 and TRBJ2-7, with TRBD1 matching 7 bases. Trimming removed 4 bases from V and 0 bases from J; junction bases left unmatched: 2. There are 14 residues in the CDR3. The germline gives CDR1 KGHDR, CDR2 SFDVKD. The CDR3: CATSDRDSSYEQYF. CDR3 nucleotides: TGTGCCACCAGTGACCGGGACAGCTCCTACGAGCAGTACTTC.

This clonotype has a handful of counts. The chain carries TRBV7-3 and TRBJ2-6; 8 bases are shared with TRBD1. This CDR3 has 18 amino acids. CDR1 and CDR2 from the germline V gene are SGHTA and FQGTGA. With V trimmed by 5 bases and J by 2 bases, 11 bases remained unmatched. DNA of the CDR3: TGTGCCAGCAGCGGAAGGACAGGGTTGGATGCTGGGGCCAACGTCCTGACTTTC. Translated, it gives CASSGRTGLDAGANVLTF. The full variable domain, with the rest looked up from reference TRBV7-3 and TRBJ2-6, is GAGVSQTPSNKVTEKGKYVELRCDPISGHTALYWYRQSLGQGPEFLIYFQGTGAADDSGLPNDRFFAVRPEGSVSTLKIQRTERGDSAVYLCASSGRTGLDAGANVLTFGAGSRLTVL.

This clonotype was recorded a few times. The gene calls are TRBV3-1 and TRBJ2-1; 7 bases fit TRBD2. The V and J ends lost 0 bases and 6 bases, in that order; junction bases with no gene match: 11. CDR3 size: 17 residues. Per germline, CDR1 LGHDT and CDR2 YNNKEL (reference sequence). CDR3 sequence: CASSQDRGAGVPNEQFF. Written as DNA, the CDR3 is TGTGCCAGCAGCCAAGATAGAGGGGCGGGAGTACCCAATGAGCAGTTCTTC.

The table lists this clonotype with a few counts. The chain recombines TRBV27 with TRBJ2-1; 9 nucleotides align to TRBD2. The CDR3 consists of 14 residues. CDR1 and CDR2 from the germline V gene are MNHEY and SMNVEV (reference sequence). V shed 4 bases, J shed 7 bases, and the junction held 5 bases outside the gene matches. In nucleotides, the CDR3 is TGTGCCAGCAGTTCTAGCGGGGTTTTTAATGAGCAGTTCTTC. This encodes CASSSSGVFNEQFF.

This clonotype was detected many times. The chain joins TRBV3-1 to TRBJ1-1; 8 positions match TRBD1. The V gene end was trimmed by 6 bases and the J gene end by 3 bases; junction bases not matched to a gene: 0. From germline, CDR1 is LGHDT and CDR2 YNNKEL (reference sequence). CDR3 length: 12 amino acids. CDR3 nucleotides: TGTGCCAGCAGGACAGGGGACACTGAAGCTTTCTTT. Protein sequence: CASRTGDTEAFF.

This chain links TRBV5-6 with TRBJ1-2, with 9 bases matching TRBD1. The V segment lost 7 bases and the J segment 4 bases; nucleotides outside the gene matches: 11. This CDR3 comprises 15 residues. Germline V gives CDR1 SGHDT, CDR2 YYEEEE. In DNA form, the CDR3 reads TGTGCCAGCGGTCCCCGACAGGGGGGAATCTATGGCTACACCTTC. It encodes CASGPRQGGIYGYTF.

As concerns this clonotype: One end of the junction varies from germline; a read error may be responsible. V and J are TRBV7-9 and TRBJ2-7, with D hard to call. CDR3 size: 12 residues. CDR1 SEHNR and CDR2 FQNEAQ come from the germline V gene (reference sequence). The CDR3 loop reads CASSSLDGAPHF. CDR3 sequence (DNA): TGTGCCAGCAGCTCCTTGGACGGAGCACCCCACTTC.

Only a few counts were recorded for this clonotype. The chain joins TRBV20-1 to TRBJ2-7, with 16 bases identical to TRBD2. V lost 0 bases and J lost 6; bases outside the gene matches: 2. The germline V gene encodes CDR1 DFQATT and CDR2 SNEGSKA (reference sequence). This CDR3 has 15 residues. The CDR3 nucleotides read TGCAGTGCTAGAGATGGGACTAGCGGGGGGGCCGAGCAGTACTTC. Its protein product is CSARDGTSGGAEQYF.

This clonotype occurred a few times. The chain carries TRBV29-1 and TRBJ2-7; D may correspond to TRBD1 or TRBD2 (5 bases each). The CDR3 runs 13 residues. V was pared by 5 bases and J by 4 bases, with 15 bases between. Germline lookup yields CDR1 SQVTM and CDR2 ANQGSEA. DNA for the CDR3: TGCAGCGTTACCGAGGCAGGGAGTTACGAGCAGTACTTC. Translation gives CSVTEAGSYEQYF.

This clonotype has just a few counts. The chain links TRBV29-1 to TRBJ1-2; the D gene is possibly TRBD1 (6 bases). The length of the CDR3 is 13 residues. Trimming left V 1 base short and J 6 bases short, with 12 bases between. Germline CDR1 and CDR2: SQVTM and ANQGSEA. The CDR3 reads CSVEVQGRDGYTF. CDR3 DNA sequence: TGCAGCGTTGAAGTGCAGGGGCGGGATGGCTACACCTTC.

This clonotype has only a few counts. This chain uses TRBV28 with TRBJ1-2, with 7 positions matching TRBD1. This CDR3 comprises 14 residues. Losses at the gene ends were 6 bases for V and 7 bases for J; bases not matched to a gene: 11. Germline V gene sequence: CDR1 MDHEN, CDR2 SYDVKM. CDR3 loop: CASRPRGPRAGYTF. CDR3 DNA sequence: TGTGCCAGCAGGCCAAGGGGGCCCAGGGCTGGCTACACCTTC.

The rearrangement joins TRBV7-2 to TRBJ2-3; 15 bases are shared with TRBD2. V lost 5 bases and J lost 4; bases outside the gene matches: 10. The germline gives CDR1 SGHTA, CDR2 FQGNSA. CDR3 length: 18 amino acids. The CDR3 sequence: CASSRRTSGRGRADTQYF. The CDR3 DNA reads TGTGCCAGCAGCCGTCGGACTAGCGGGAGGGGGAGGGCAGATACGCAGTATTTT.

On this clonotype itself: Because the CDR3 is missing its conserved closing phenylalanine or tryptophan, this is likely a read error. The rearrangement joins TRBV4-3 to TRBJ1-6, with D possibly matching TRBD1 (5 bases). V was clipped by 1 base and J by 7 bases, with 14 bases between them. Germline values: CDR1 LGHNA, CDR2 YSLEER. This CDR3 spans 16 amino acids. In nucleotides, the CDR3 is TGCGCCAGCAGCCAAGGTCAAGGGGTGAGGAATTCACCCCTCCACCTT. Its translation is CASSQGQGVRNSPLHL.

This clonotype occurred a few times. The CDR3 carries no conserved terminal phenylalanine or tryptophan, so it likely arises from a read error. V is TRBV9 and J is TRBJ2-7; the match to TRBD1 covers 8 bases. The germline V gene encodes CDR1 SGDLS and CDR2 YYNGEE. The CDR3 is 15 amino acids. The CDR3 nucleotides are TGTGCCGGCAGCTCTGGACAGGGATCATCCTACGAGCAGTACCTC. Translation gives CAGSSGQGSSYEQYL.

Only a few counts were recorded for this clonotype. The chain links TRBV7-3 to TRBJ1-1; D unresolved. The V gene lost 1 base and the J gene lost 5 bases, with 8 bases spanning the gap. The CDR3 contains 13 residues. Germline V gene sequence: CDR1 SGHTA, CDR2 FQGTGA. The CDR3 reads CASSLSMGTEAFF. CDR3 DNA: TGTGCCAGCAGCTTAAGTATGGGGACTGAAGCTTTCTTT.

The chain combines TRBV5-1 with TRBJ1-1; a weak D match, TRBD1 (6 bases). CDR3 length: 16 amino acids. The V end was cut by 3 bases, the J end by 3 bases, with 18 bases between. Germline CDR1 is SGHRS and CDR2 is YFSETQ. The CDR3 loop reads CASSCRDRNRDTEAFF. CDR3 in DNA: TGCGCCAGCAGCTGCCGTGACAGGAATCGTGACACTGAAGCTTTCTTT. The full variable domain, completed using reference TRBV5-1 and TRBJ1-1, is KAGVTQTPRYLIKTRGQQVTLSCSPISGHRSVSWYQQTPGQGLQFLFEYFSETQRNKGNFPGRFSGRQFSNSRSEMNVSTLELGDSALYLCASSCRDRNRDTEAFFGQGTRLTVV.

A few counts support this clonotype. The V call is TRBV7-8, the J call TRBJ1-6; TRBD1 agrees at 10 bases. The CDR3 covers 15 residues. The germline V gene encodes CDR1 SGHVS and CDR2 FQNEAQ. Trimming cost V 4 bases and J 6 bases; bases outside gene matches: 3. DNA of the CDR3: TGTGCCAGCAGCTCGAGGACAGGGGGTAATTCACCCCTCCACTTT. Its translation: CASSSRTGGNSPLHF.

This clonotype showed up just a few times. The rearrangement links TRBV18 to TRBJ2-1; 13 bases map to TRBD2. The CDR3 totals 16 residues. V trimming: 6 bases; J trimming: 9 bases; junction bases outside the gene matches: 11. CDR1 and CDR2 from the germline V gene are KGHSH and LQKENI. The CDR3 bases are TGTGCCAGCTCGACCGGGACTAGCGGGATTGGCCCTGAGCAGTTCTTC. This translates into CASSTGTSGIGPEQFF.

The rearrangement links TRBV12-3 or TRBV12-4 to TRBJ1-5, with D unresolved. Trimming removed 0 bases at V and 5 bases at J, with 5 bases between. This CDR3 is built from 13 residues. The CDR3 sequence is CASSLATDQPQHF. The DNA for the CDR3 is TGTGCCAGCAGTTTAGCGACGGATCAGCCCCAGCATTTT.